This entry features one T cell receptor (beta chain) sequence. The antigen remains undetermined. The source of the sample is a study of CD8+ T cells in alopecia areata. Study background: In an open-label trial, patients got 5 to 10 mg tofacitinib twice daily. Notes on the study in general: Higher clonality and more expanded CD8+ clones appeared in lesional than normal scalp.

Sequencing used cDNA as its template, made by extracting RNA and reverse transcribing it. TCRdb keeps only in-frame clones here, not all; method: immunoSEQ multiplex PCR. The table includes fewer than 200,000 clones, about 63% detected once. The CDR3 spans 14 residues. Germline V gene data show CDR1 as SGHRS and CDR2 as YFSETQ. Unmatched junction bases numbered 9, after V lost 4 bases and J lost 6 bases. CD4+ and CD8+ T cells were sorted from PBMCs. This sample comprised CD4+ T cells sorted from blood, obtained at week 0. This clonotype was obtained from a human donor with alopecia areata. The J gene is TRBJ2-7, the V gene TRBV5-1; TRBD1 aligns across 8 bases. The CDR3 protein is CASSLQGTGGEQYF. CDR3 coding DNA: TGCGCCAGCAGCCTTCAAGGGACAGGCGGCGAGCAGTACTTC.